Given below is one T cell receptor (beta chain) in context. This clone was picked up a small number of times. Its target antigen remains unknown. No much larger clone exists at a distance of one base, and base qualities are not known. Including the terminal cysteine and phenylalanine, the CDR3 comprises 14 residues. This entry keeps only the CDR3 DNA: 42 bases, framed from base 1. CDR1 and CDR2 are read off the germline V gene (reference sequence) as GTSNPN and SVGIG. V is cut by 1 base and J by 8 bases, and the space between the germline ends is 17 bases. The entry originates in a study of cytotoxic CD8 clonotypes in ibrutinib-treated CLL (dated by TCRdb to the early 2020s). Background on the whole study: In this cohort, approximately 15 patients were treatment-naive and roughly 10 were relapsed/refractory, while around 18 had unmutated IGHV. Responses were partial in around 25 patients and complete in 2; after median roughly 69 months follow-up, about 14 stayed in remission and some twelve progressed. Response samples were obtained after a median of 12 months of treatment, with a range of about 6 to 40 months. On average, each sample yielded around 250,000 productive templates and about 100,000 productive rearrangements. Of the 70 to 100 people in the trial, around 24 had longitudinal samples available. Cryopreserved peripheral blood mononuclear cells were obtained prior to treatment, at the time of response, and at either disease progression or sustained remission. Every sample from remission and from progressive disease was obtained while the patients were still on ibrutinib. General findings and caveats noted by the study authors: At baseline, clonality was higher than in age-matched healthy donors and showed a strong correlation with circulating CD8+ T-cell counts. Clonality rose at ibrutinib response, remained stable during sustained remission, and dropped back toward baseline at progression. Public clonotypes were rare and either shrank or stayed stable during treatment, and the rise in clonality at ibrutinib response reflected expansion of private clonotypes. Sampling times were not matched between sustained-remission and progressing patients, and lymph node repertoires were not studied.

Reading the label with the study, this specimen's time point is: 20 to 25 months on ibrutinib. For TCR beta library preparation, roughly 2 micrograms of genomic DNA were extracted from the cryopreserved PBMCs. High-throughput TCR beta sequencing was performed on longitudinal blood samples from CLL patients receiving ibrutinib monotherapy. The patients took part in an open-label, single-center phase 2 trial of ibrutinib monotherapy. On a MiSeq, deep resolution sequencing aimed for a depth between 1 in 1 million and 1 in 200,000 T cells, with each clonotype covered 10x on average. The immunoSEQ hsTCRB Kit was used to generate TCR beta libraries. The published analysis was carried out like this. The data were analyzed with ImmunoSEQ Analyzer and ImmunoSEQ Data Assistant, and V, D and J gene assignments followed IMGT definitions. Clonality, with values ranging from 0 to 1, was calculated as one minus the normalized Shannon entropy of productive rearrangement frequencies. Only overrepresented clonotypes making up at least 0.05% of the repertoire of each patient were included in the public clonotype analysis. Approximately 14 age-matched healthy donor repertoires from immuneACCESS were used as controls for clonality. TCRdb retrieved this table from immuneACCESS and kept in-frame rearrangements only. Not all clones are present; in checked studies, unresolved V genes account for under half, and no reason is known for the remainder. The V and J calls and clone size were taken over from that table, and D and trimming were inferred from the DNA. This sample holds some 200,000 clones; over 60% were observed only once. The ten top clones hold about an eighth of the sample.

The chain was built from TRBV30 and TRBJ1-2; no D gene call is confident. The sample here was PBMCs, taken after 24 months of ibrutinib treatment. The TCR originated in a human donor with chronic lymphocytic leukemia. Here is the DNA: TGTGCCTGGAGTGCGCAGACGGGGAATTGGGGCTACACCTTC. Its protein is CAWSAQTGNWGYTF.